This T cell receptor beta chain was documented in a study of blood T cells in healthy people across ages (dated by TCRdb to the mid-2010s). General notes on the study: In model experiments, template switching captured roughly one uniquely barcoded TCR beta cDNA molecule for every two T cells. Donors of different ages were randomly distributed across sequencing lanes to avoid experimental bias. The donors were split into four age groups: young (average 16 years), middle-aged (roughly 39), aged (more than 60) and long-lived (about 82). Age-related changes in TCR beta repertoire diversity were measured in the study by deep sequencing normalized with unique cDNA molecular identifiers. The study analyzed two additional independent replicas of 1 million unique cDNA reads from the same blood draw for two donors, one aged 18 to 30 and one aged 80 or older. Overall study results and their limits: Estimates of total diversity based on one million sequenced T cells were regarded as lower bounds and as underestimates. Because donor CMV infection status was unknown, age-related changes in expanded clonotypes were potentially confounded. Compared with the aged group, more naive CD4+ T cells, fewer expanded clones and increased TCR diversity were shown by the long-lived group, suggesting age selection. Observed TCR beta diversity correlated strongly with the percentage of naive T cells measured by flow cytometry. Conclusive comparison of naive and antigen-experienced compartments was prevented by the profiling of bulk unsorted PBMCs. As age increased, observed TCR beta diversity per million T cells dropped in a roughly linear way, and a significant reduction was already evident by age 40.

Donors were 39 systemically healthy Caucasian individuals from Russia aged roughly 6 to 90 years. Approximately 9.3 milliliters of peripheral blood were drawn from each donor into EDTA-treated Vacutainer tubes. Ficoll-Paque density-gradient centrifugation was used to isolate PBMCs, with at least 6.5 million per sample. Total RNA, at least 6 micrograms per sample, was extracted from PBMCs with Trizol reagent. The percentages of naive CD45RAhigh/CD27high T cells were determined by flow cytometry on a PBMC aliquot from every donor. Note on this clonotype: Its antigen specificity is not known. Base-call qualities are not available, and no considerably larger clone is one nucleotide away.

Libraries were built with 5' RACE. Reads for this sample came from an Illumina HiSeq 2500. A second about 6 to 11 cycle PCR used a sample-barcoded 5' primer and a J-beta primer mix. A template-switch 5' adaptor carrying 12 random nucleotides introduced a unique molecular identifier onto each TCR beta cDNA molecule. Each sample yielded at least 3 million CDR3-containing paired-end reads. First-strand cDNA was synthesized from all RNA with the Mint cDNA synthesis kit, primed by a TRBC-specific oligonucleotide. After uracil-DNA glycosylase treatment, a first 18-cycle PCR used universal primers M1SS and BC2_uni_R on all cDNA. The published analysis was carried out like this. For normalization, 1 million high-quality reads were randomly selected from each sample, with every read carrying a distinct molecular identifier. Instead of being binned into consensus sequences, reads that shared molecular identifiers were thrown out. MiTCR, run with a Q25 quality threshold and the strictest error-elimination algorithm, handled CDR3 identification, clonotype clustering and error correction. A nonparametric unseen species model with Euler transformation was used to estimate a lower bound on total TCR beta diversity. TCRdb redid the processing of the public reads, applying fastp at Q25 and MiXCR, and retained in-frame beta chains. A single entry per CDR3 protein holds the most common genes and DNA from its merged rows. TCRdb, not the authors, supplied the V and J calls. This sample lists roughly 700,000 distinct CDR3 sequences; roughly 49% were detected once. About a third of the sample goes to the ten largest clones.

The CDR3 spans 15 residues, from the cysteine through the phenylalanine. Solely the CDR3 DNA is kept, with 45 bases framed from the first base. Trimming accounts for 7 bases at V and 3 bases at J, while the number of junction bases matched to no gene is 11. The germline V gene provides CDR1 MNHEY and CDR2 SVGAGI. Sequencing input: blood. The sequence was obtained from a woman in her fifties or sixties in good health. In this chain, TRBV6-5 is recombined with TRBJ2-7, with 8 central nucleotides matching TRBD2. The DNA is as follows: TGTGCCAGCACCGCGTGGGGCCGGGAGGGCTACGAGCAGTACTTC. This codes for CASTAWGREGYEQYF.